Following are 9 T cell receptor beta chains from one sample sequenced in a study of blood T cell repertoires in COVID-19. Only in-frame clones appear in the TCRdb table, and some are missing; sequencing was by immunoSEQ multiplex PCR. The sample lists 60,000 to 80,000 clones, around 91% occurring once. Sample: peripheral blood. The receptors here all came from a woman aged 55-69 years with COVID-19, enrolled during active disease.

The rearrangement uses TRBV2 and TRBJ1-1, with D possibly being TRBD1 (5 bases). Germline V CDR1 and CDR2: SNHLY, FYNNEI. Trimming removed 3 bases from V and 3 bases from J, with 20 bases in between. CDR3 length equals 17 residues. CDR3 nucleotide sequence: TGTGCCAGCAGTGAGGGATGGGGGGTACAAGCGGACACTGAAGCTTTCTTT. Translation: CASSEGWGVQADTEAFF.

CDR3 in amino acids: CSVGLLSDYEQYF. DNA for the CDR3: TGCAGCGTTGGGCTTCTGTCCGATTACGAGCAGTACTTC. The gene calls are TRBV29-1 and TRBJ2-7, with D unresolved. CDR3 length: 13 amino acids. V gave up 4 bases and J gave up 4 bases, with 14 bases separating them. The germline V gene encodes CDR1 SQVTM and CDR2 ANQGSEA.

The chain joins TRBV6-2 or TRBV6-3 to TRBJ1-1, with D possibly being TRBD1 (5 bases). Germline V gene sequence: CDR1 MNHEY, CDR2 SVGEGT. The germline V and J ends were trimmed by 2 bases and 3 bases, with 19 bases remaining between them. This CDR3 is 17 amino acids long. CDR3 DNA: TGTGCCAGCAGTTACAATAGGGAGGCGCGGGGGTACACTGAAGCTTTCTTT. This sequence encodes CASSYNREARGYTEAFF.

This clone was recorded once. The chain uses TRBV9 and TRBJ1-6, with no clear D. The CDR3 spans 15 residues. Per germline, CDR1 SGDLS and CDR2 YYNGEE. Between the trimmed V and J ends, which lost 4 bases and 4 bases, there was a span of 12 bases. CDR3 in amino acids: CASSSSGNYNSPLHF. The CDR3 DNA follows: TGTGCCAGCAGCTCCTCCGGGAATTATAATTCACCCCTCCACTTT.

J is TRBJ2-6 and V is TRBV9; D not resolved. The CDR3 spans 16 residues. The germline V and J ends were trimmed by 3 bases and 0 bases, with 10 bases remaining between them. From germline, CDR1 is SGDLS and CDR2 YYNGEE. CDR3 sequence reads: CASSAFYSSGANVLTF. Here the CDR3 DNA reads TGTGCCAGCAGCGCCTTCTATTCCTCTGGGGCCAACGTCCTGACTTTC.

V gene TRBV4-1 combines with J gene TRBJ2-1; 7 bases line up with TRBD2. The trim removed 4 bases at V and 7 bases at J, leaving 10 bases unmatched. The germline gives CDR1 MGHRA, CDR2 YSYEKL. This CDR3 region has 15 residues. The CDR3 DNA sequence: TGCGCCAGCAGCCGCTGGTCGACTAGCCGAAATGAGCAGTTCTTC. Translated: CASSRWSTSRNEQFF.

The chain carries TRBV11-2 and TRBJ2-2, with 8 bases identical to TRBD2. V lost 5 bases, J lost 5 bases, and 10 bases stayed unmatched. CDR1 and CDR2 (germline): SGHAT, FQNNGV. The CDR3 spans 16 residues. The CDR3 nucleotides are TGTGCCAGCAGCCCCCGGACTAGCCTGAGAACCGGGGAGCTGTTTTTT. Protein product: CASSPRTSLRTGELFF.

The chain recombines TRBV10-3 with TRBJ1-5; no reliable D call. Trimming cost V 4 bases and J 5 bases, with 6 bases left between them. The CDR3 is 12 amino acids. CDR1 and CDR2 from the germline V gene are ENHRY and SYGVKD. CDR3 region: CAISGTDQPQHF. As DNA, the CDR3 is TGTGCCATCAGTGGAACGGATCAGCCCCAGCATTTT.

The chain couples TRBV15 to TRBJ1-1; D may be TRBD1 (6 bases). The CDR3 contains 14 residues. The germline CDR1 and CDR2 sequences are LNHNV and YYDKDF (reference sequence). V was shortened by 7 bases and J by 4 bases, with 16 bases between the two germline ends. This chain's CDR3 is CATTGQPWSTEAFF. For the CDR3, the DNA is TGTGCCACCACCGGACAGCCTTGGAGCACTGAAGCTTTCTTT.